This TCR beta chain was recorded in a study of OX40 agonist ivuxolimab in advanced cancers. Turning to the study itself: The patients received ivuxolimab by intravenous route every 2 weeks at 0.01 to 10 mg/kg. Overall study findings and caveats: More expanded clones were found, on average, in CD8+ than in CD4+ T cells.

Here immunoSEQ multiplex PCR was the method, and the copy in TCRdb shows in-frame clones only, minus some. The data contain over 55,000 clones, roughly 82% of them singletons. This clone occurred a few times. Its antigen is unidentified. Enrollment shut out patients with autoimmune disease history or systemic immunosuppression. CDR3 size: 15 residues. Germline V CDR1 and CDR2: MNHEY, SVGAGI. V lost 6 bases and J lost 4; bases outside the gene matches: 6. Sequencing used CD4+ or CD8+ T cells sorted from blood, obtained in a trial of the OX40 agonist ivuxolimab. The chain joins TRBV6-5 to TRBJ2-2, with 9 positions matching TRBD1. The receptor comes from an adult with an advanced solid tumor such as melanoma, head and neck, liver or kidney cancer. DNA of the CDR3: TGTGCCAGCAGCTCGACAGGGGGACTCACCGGGGAGCTGTTTTTT. Translated: CASSSTGGLTGELFF.